This T cell receptor (beta chain) was observed in a study of T cells after yellow fever vaccination. General observations from the study: Contamination by abundant bulk-population clonotypes could be present in FACS-sorted repertoires.

The V gene's germline CDR1 is SGHRS and CDR2 YFSETQ. V was pared by 4 bases and J by 7 bases, with 9 bases between. This CDR3 has 13 amino acids. TCRdb reanalysed the 5' RACE reads using MiXCR and keeps one entry per CDR3 protein. The sample yields under 200,000 distinct CDR3 sequences, more than 5.5% seen once. This clonotype came up many times. No antigen is known for it. This TCR was recovered from a man aged 18 to 35 who received the YFV17D yellow fever vaccine. The chain uses TRBV5-1 and TRBJ1-6; D remains ambiguous. Sample: CD4+ T cells sorted from PBMCs, taken 5 days after the first yellow fever vaccination. The CDR3 protein is CASSAFWNSPLHF. The CDR3 bases are TGCGCCAGCAGCGCGTTCTGGAATTCACCCCTCCACTTT.